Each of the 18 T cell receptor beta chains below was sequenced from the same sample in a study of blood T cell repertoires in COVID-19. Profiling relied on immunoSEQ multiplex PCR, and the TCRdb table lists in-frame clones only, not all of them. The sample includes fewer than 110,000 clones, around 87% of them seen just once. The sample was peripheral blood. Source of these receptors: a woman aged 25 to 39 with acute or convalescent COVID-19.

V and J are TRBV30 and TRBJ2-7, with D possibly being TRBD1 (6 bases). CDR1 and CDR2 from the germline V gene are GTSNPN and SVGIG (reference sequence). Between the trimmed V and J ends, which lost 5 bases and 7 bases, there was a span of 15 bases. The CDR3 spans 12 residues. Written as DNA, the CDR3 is TGTGCCTGGGGACAGAGCGAGAAGGAGCAGTACTTC. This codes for CAWGQSEKEQYF.

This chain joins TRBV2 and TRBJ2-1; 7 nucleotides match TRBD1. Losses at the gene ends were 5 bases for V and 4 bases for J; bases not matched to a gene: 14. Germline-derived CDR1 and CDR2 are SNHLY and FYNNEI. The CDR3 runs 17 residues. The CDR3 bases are TGTGCCAGCAGTCCACTGGGTGGACAGGTCCAATACAATGAGCAGTTCTTC. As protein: CASSPLGGQVQYNEQFF.

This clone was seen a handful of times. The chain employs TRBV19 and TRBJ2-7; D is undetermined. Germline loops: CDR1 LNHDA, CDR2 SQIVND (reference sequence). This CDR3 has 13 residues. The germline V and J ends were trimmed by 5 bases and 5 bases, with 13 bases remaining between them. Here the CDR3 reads CASSGPYQDEQYF. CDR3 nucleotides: TGTGCCAGTAGTGGTCCGTACCAGGACGAGCAGTACTTC.

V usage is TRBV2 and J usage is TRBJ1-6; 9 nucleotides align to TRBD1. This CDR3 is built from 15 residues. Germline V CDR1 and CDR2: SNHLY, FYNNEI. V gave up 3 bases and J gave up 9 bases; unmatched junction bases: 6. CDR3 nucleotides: TGTGCCAGCAGTGATGGACAGGGGTTTGCTTCACCCCTCCACTTT. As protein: CASSDGQGFASPLHF.

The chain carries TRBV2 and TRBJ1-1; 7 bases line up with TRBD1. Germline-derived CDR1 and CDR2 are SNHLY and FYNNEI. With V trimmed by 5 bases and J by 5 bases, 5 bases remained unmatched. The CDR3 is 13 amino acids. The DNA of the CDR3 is TGTGCCAGCAGTTGGGACAGCAAAACTGAAGCTTTCTTT. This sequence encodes CASSWDSKTEAFF.

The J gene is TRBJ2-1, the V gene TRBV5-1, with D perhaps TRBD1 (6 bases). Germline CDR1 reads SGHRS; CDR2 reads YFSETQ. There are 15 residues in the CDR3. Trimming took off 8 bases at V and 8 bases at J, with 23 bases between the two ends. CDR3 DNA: TGCGCCAGTATGGACAGTAATCCATTACATCATGAGCAGTTCTTC. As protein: CASMDSNPLHHEQFF.

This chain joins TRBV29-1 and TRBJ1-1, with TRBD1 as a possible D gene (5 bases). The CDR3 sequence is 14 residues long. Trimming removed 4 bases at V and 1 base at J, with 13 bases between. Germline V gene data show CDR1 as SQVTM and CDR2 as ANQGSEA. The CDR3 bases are TGCAGCGTTGGGCGGTGGGGGGAGAACACTGAAGCTTTCTTT. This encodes CSVGRWGENTEAFF.

Here the CDR3 DNA reads TGTGCCAGCAGTTTCAGGGGGATTCGCTACGAGCAGTACTTC. The encoded protein is CASSFRGIRYEQYF. This chain links TRBV27 with TRBJ2-7; 7 nucleotides match TRBD1. V gave up 3 bases and J gave up 3 bases; unmatched junction bases: 5. CDR1 and CDR2 (germline): MNHEY, SMNVEV (reference sequence). The CDR3 is made up of 14 amino acids.

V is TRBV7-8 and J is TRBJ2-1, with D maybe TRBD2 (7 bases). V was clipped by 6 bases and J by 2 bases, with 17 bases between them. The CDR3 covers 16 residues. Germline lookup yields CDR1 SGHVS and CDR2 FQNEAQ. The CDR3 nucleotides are TGTGCCAGCAGTAAAGGGGGGGCCAATACCTACAATGAGCAGTTCTTC. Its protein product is CASSKGGANTYNEQFF.

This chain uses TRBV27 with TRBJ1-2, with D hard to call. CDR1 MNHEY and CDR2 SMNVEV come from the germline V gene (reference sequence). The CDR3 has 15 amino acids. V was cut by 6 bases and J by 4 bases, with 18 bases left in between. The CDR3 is CASRGNTIRSYGYTF. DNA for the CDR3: TGTGCCAGCAGGGGTAACACAATTCGGAGCTATGGCTACACCTTC.

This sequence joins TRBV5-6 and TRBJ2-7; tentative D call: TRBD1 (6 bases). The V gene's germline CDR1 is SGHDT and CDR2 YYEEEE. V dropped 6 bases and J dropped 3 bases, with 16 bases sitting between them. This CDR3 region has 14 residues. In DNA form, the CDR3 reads TGTGCCAGCACCCTAGGCAGGGGAGTCTACGAGCAGTACTTC. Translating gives CASTLGRGVYEQYF. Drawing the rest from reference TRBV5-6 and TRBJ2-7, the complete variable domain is DAGVTQSPTHLIKTRGQQVTLRCSPKSGHDTVSWYQQALGQGPQFIFQYYEEEERQRGNFPDRFSGHQFPNYSSELNVNALLLGDSALYLCASTLGRGVYEQYFGPGTRLTVT.

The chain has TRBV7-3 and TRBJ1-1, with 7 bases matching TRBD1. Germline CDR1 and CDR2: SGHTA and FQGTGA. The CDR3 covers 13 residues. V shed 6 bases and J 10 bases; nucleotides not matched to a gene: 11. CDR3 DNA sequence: TGTGCCAGCAGTCCTGACAGGGAGTTTGGAGCTTTCTTT. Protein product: CASSPDREFGAFF.

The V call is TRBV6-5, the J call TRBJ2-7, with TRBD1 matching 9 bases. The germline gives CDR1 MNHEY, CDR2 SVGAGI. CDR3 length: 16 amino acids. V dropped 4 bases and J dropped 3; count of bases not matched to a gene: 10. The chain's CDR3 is CASSFSGTGPIYEQYF. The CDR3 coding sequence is TGTGCCAGCAGTTTTTCCGGGACAGGGCCTATCTACGAGCAGTACTTC.

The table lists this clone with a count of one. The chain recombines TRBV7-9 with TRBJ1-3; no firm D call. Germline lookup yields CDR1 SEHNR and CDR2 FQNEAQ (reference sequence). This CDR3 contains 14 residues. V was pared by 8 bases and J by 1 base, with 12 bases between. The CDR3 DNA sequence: TGTGCCAGCCTACCTGGGCAGTCTGGAAACACCATATATTTT. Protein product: CASLPGQSGNTIYF.

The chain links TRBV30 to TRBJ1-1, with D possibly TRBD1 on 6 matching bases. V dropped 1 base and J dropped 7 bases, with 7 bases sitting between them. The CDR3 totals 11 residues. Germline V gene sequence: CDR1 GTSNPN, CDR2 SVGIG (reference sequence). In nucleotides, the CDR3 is TGTGCCTGGAGTGGACAGGTTGAAGCTTTCTTT. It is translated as CAWSGQVEAFF.

The CDR3 nucleotides are TGTGCCAGCAGTGATAACAGCTACACCGGGGAGCTGTTTTTT. Translation gives CASSDNSYTGELFF. J is TRBJ2-2 and V is TRBV2; the D is unclear. The germline V gene encodes CDR1 SNHLY and CDR2 FYNNEI. Trimming left V 3 bases short and J 3 bases short, with 8 bases between. CDR3 length: 14 amino acids.

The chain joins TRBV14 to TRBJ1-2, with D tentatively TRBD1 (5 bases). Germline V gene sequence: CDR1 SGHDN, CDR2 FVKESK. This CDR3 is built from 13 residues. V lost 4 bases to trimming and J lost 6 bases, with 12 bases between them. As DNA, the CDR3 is TGTGCCAGCAGCCCCTCAGGGTTCGATGGCTACACCTTC. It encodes CASSPSGFDGYTF.

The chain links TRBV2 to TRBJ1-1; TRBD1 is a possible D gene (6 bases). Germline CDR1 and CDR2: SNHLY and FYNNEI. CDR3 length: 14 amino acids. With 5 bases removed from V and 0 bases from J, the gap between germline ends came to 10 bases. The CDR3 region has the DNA TGTGCCAGCAGTTCACAGGGTATGAACACTGAAGCTTTCTTT. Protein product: CASSSQGMNTEAFF.